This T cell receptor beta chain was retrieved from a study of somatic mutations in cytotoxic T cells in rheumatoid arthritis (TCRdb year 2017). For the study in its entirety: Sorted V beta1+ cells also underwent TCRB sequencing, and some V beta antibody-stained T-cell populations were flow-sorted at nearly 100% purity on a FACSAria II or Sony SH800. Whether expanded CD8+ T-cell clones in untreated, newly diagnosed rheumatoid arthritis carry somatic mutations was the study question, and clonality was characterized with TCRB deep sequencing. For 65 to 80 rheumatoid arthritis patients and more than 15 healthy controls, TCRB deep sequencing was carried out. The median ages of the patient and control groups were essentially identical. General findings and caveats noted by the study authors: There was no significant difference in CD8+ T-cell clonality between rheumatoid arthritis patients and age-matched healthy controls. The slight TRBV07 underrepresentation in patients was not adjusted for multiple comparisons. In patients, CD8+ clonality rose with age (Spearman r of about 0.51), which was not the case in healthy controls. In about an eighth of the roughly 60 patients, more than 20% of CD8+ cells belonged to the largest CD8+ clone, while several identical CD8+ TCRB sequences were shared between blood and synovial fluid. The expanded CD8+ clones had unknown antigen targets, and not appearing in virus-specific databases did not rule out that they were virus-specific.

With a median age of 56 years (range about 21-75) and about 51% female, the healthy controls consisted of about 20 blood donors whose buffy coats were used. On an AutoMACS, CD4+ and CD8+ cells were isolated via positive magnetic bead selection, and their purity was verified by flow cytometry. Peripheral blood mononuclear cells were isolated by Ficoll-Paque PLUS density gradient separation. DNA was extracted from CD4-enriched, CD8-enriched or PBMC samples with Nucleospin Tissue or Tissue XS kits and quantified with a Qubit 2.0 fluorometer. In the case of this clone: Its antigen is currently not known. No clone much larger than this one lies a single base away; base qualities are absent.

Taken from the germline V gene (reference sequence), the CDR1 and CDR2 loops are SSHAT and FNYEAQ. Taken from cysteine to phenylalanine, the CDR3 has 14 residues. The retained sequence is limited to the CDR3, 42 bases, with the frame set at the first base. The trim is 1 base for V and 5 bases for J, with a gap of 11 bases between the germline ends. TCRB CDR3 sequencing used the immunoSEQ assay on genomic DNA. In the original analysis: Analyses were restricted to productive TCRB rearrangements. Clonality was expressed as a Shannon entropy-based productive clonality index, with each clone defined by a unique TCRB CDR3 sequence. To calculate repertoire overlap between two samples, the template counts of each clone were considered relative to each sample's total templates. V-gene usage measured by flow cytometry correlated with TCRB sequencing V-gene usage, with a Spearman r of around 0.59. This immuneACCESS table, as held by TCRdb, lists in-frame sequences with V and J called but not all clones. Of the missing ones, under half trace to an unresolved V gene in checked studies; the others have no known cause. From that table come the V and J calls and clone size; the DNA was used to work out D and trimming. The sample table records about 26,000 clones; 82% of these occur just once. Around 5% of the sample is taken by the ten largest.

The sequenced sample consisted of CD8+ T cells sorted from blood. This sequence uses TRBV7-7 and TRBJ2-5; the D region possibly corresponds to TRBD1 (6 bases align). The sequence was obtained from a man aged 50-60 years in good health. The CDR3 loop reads CASSLGGPPETQYF. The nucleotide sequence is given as TGTGCCAGCAGCTTAGGGGGGCCCCCGGAGACCCAGTACTTC.